A selection of T cell receptor beta chains follows, all from one sample in a study of blood T cell repertoires in COVID-19. Profiling relied on immunoSEQ multiplex PCR, and the TCRdb table lists in-frame clones only, not all of them. This table has 150,000 to 200,000 clones, over 75% appearing once. The sequenced material came from peripheral blood. All receptors derive from a man aged 50-59 years with acute or convalescent COVID-19. The CDR3 runs from the conserved cysteine through the conserved F or W. A D gene is named only where the DNA matches it firmly. Where a row states a size, it is once, few, many or the class of an expanded clone; other rows omit it.

TRBV19	TRBJ1-1	few	TRBD1	TGTGCCAGTAGTACACGGGACAGGGGGAGGATTGAAGCTTTCTTT	CASSTRDRGRIEAFF
TRBV28	TRBJ2-5	once	NA	TGTGCCAGCAGTCGACCCCAGGGGCAAGAGACCCAGTACTTC	CASSRPQGQETQYF
TRBV5-1	TRBJ1-6	NA	TRBD1	TGCGCCAGCAGCTTACAGGGGTCTAATTCACCCCTCCACTTT	CASSLQGSNSPLHF
TRBV4-2	TRBJ2-2	NA	TRBD2	TGTGCCAGCAGCTCGGGCGGGAGGGTCACCGGGGAGCTGTTTTTT	CASSSGGRVTGELFF
TRBV7-8	TRBJ2-7	few	NA	TGTGCCAGCAGCCCACCCGGGTCTAAATACGAGCAGTACTTC	CASSPPGSKYEQYF
TRBV19	TRBJ1-5	NA	TRBD1	TGTGCCAGTAGTATTGGACAGGCGATCAATCAGCCCCAGCATTTT	CASSIGQAINQPQHF
TRBV10-3	TRBJ1-4	NA	NA	TGTGCCATCGCGACAGAGATCGATGAAAAACTGTTTTTT	CAIATEIDEKLFF
TRBV19	TRBJ1-5	NA	TRBD1	TGTGCCAGTACCAACCCAGGGGGCAGAACCACCAATCAGCCCCAGCATTTT	CASTNPGGRTTNQPQHF
TRBV18	TRBJ1-2	NA	TRBD1	TGTGCCAGCTCACCGGGACAGGGCGACACGTATGGCTACACCTTC	CASSPGQGDTYGYTF
TRBV4-1	TRBJ1-2	NA	NA	TGCGCCAGCAGCCAAGATCCTGGACAGAACTATGGCTACACCTTC	CASSQDPGQNYGYTF
TRBV12-3/TRBV12-4	TRBJ1-1	NA	NA	TGTGCCAGCAGCCTTGGAGGGGTCACTGAAGCTTTCTTT	CASSLGGVTEAFF
TRBV29-1	TRBJ2-3	NA	TRBD2	TGCAGCTCAAGAGCGGGAGTCGGGGCAGATACGCAGTATTTT	CSSRAGVGADTQYF
TRBV18	TRBJ1-1	NA	NA	TGTGCCAGCTCACCTTCCCGGGTCCCACCGGGGACTGAAGCTTTCTTT	CASSPSRVPPGTEAFF
TRBV7-3	TRBJ2-1	NA	TRBD2	TGTGCCAGCAGCTTAAGTGGATCTAGCGGGGGAAATGAGCAGTTCTTC	CASSLSGSSGGNEQFF
TRBV18	TRBJ1-1	NA	TRBD1	TGTGCCAGCTCACAAGGACAGGGATCGAACACTGAAGCTTTCTTT	CASSQGQGSNTEAFF
TRBV19	TRBJ1-5	NA	TRBD1	TGTGCCAGTAGTATAGAAGGACAGGTTAGTCAGCCCCAGCATTTT	CASSIEGQVSQPQHF
TRBV12-3/TRBV12-4	TRBJ1-2	NA	NA	TGTGCCAGCAGCAGACAAGCTAACTATGGCTACACCTTC	CASSRQANYGYTF
TRBV25-1	TRBJ2-1	NA	NA	TGTGCCAGCAGTCCTCGCGGGGATGAGCAGTTCTTC	CASSPRGDEQFF
TRBV3-1/TRBV3-2	TRBJ2-5	NA	TRBD2	TGTGCCAGCAGCCAAGTTAGCGGGAGGGAGACCCAGTACTTC	CASSQVSGRETQYF
TRBV27	TRBJ2-3	once	TRBD2	TGTGCCAGCAGTATTATAGCGGGAGGTAGTGATACGCAGTATTTT	CASSIIAGGSDTQYF
TRBV6-1	TRBJ2-1	NA	NA	TGTGCCAGCAGTGAATGGGGCATTCGTCGGGACAATGAGCAGTTCTTC	CASSEWGIRRDNEQFF
TRBV9	TRBJ1-6	NA	NA	TGTGCCAGCAGCGTAGCTACATGGGGCAGTTCACCCCTCCACTTT	CASSVATWGSSPLHF
TRBV28	TRBJ2-3	NA	TRBD2	TGTGCCATCCGGAGCGGGAGTGCCCGAGATACGCAGTATTTT	CAIRSGSARDTQYF
TRBV6-1	TRBJ2-2	NA	NA	TGTGCCAGCAGTGAACCTACCCTACCGGGACAAAGGACTCATACCGGGGAGCTGTTTTTT	CASSEPTLPGQRTHTGELFF
TRBV12-3/TRBV12-4	TRBJ1-5	NA	NA	TGTGCCAGCAGTTTAGATAGTAATCAGCCCCAGCATTTT	CASSLDSNQPQHF
TRBV7-8	TRBJ2-1	NA	NA	TGTGCCAGCAGCCCCAGGAACAATGAGCAGTTCTTC	CASSPRNNEQFF
TRBV4-1	TRBJ1-4	NA	NA	TGCGCCAGCAGCGAGGGGGTAGCGAGCACTGCAACTAATGAAAAACTGTTTTTT	CASSEGVASTATNEKLFF
TRBV7-8	TRBJ1-2	NA	TRBD1	TGTGCCAGCAGCTTAGCCGTGTGGGACAGCCAGATTTATGGCTACACCTTC	CASSLAVWDSQIYGYTF
TRBV10-1	TRBJ2-3	NA	TRBD1	TGCGCCAGCAGCTACAGGGGGCTGAAGACAGATACGCAGTATTTT	CASSYRGLKTDTQYF
TRBV19	TRBJ1-6	NA	NA	TGTGCCAGTATCGACAGGCTGTCGGCGGGTAATTCACCCCTCCACTTT	CASIDRLSAGNSPLHF
TRBV27	TRBJ2-7	NA	TRBD2	TGTGCCAGCAGTTTAAAGGGGACTAGCGGGAGCTCCTACGAGCAGTACTTC	CASSLKGTSGSSYEQYF
TRBV19	TRBJ2-3	NA	NA	TGTGCCAGTAGTAAGGGGGGGCCCCCCCATACGCAGTATTTT	CASSKGGPPHTQYF
TRBV5-8	TRBJ1-4	NA	TRBD1	TGTGCCAGCAGCTGGGACAGGGCAACTAATGAAAAACTGTTTTTT	CASSWDRATNEKLFF
TRBV28	TRBJ1-1	few	NA	TGTGCCAGCTCCTTTCGGAGGGAAGCTTTCTTT	CASSFRREAFF
TRBV4-2	TRBJ2-1	NA	TRBD2	TGTGCCAGCAGCCAGGCCGTGTTGGCGGGGGGGCATGAGCAGTTCTTC	CASSQAVLAGGHEQFF
TRBV28	TRBJ2-7	NA	NA	TGTGCCAGCAGTTTAAGTCGGTCCTACGAGCAGTACTTC	CASSLSRSYEQYF
TRBV19	TRBJ1-5	NA	NA	TGTGCCAGTAGGGACAGCCCCGGCCTGGGGCAGCCCCAGCATTTT	CASRDSPGLGQPQHF
TRBV15	TRBJ2-3	once	NA	TGTGCCACCAGCAGAGAGGGGCGGCGGACCGAGGAAGATACGCAGTATTTT	CATSREGRRTEEDTQYF
TRBV19	TRBJ2-7	NA	NA	TGTGCCACCACATCCGGGACACGACCCTACGAGCAGTACTTC	CATTSGTRPYEQYF
TRBV6-5	TRBJ2-7	NA	NA	TGTGCCAGCAGTATGATTAGCGGAAGATACGAGCAGTACTTC	CASSMISGRYEQYF
TRBV6-2/TRBV6-3	TRBJ1-2	few	TRBD1	TGTGCCAGCAGTTACCCCCGGACAGGGGGTGTCTATGGCTACACCTTC	CASSYPRTGGVYGYTF
TRBV29-1	TRBJ2-2	NA	TRBD2	TGCAGCGCTCTTTCGGGAGGGGAGACCGGGGAGCTGTTTTTT	CSALSGGETGELFF